Reported below is one TCR beta chain. The target antigen is unknown. The data derive from a study of OX40 agonist ivuxolimab in advanced cancers. Findings and limits, study-wide: At 0.1 to 3.0 mg/kg, CD4+ and CD8+ blood T cells expanded clonally by week 6. The study found that CD8+ T cells averaged more expanded clones than CD4+.

Produced via immunoSEQ multiplex PCR; TCRdb's table is partial and in-frame only. The sample yields about 10,000 clones, around 80% seen once. The CDR3 contains 11 residues. In germline, CDR1 is MNHEY, CDR2 SVGAGI. Between the trimmed V and J ends, which lost 8 bases and 6 bases, there was a span of 11 bases. The TCR comes from an adult with an advanced solid tumor such as melanoma, head and neck, liver or kidney cancer. V usage is TRBV6-5 and J usage is TRBJ2-7; no reliable D call. The sample in question was CD4+ or CD8+ T cells sorted from blood, obtained in a trial of the OX40 agonist ivuxolimab. CDR3 amino acids: CASGWGVEQYF. CDR3 DNA: TGTGCCAGCGGGTGGGGTGTCGAGCAGTACTTC.